Listed below are T cell receptor beta chains from one sample, sequenced in a study of CD8+CD57+ T cells in acquired aplastic anemia. One entry per CDR3 protein, called by TCRdb with MiXCR from the reads. The profile shows under 250,000 distinct CDR3 sequences, around 46% of them singletons. The sequencing sample was made of sorted CD4+, CD8+, or CD8+CD57+ T cells (not recorded which) from PBMCs. The receptor source for this set is a human donor with aplastic anemia. The CDR3 runs from the conserved cysteine through the conserved F or W. Each record gives: clone size, J gene, V gene, D gene, CDR3 DNA, CDR3 protein. D genes are given only for firm matches. Where a row states a size, it is once, few, many or the class of an expanded clone; other rows omit it.

clone_size: few; j_call: TRBJ1-2; v_call: TRBV11-3; d_call: -; cdr3_nt: TGTGCCAGCAGCTTAGCGTCTGACAGGTTATGGGTTGGCTACACCTTC; cdr3_aa: CASSLASDRLWVGYTF
clone_size: few; j_call: TRBJ1-2; v_call: TRBV15; d_call: -; cdr3_nt: TGTGCCACCAGCAGAGACCCGGCGGACTATGGCTACACCTTC; cdr3_aa: CATSRDPADYGYTF
clone_size: -; j_call: TRBJ2-6; v_call: TRBV25-1; d_call: -; cdr3_nt: TGTGCCAGCTCCAGGTCGGACTCTGGGGCCAACGTCCTGACTTTC; cdr3_aa: CASSRSDSGANVLTF
clone_size: -; j_call: TRBJ1-1; v_call: TRBV6-5; d_call: -; cdr3_nt: TGTGCCAGCAGTTTAACCTCCGGACCGAACACTGAAGCTTTCTTT; cdr3_aa: CASSLTSGPNTEAFF
clone_size: once; j_call: TRBJ2-7; v_call: TRBV9; d_call: -; cdr3_nt: TGTGCCAGCAGCGTAGGGCCCGGGCGGGAGCAGTACTTC; cdr3_aa: CASSVGPGREQYF
clone_size: -; j_call: TRBJ1-2; v_call: TRBV6-5; d_call: TRBD1; cdr3_nt: TGTGCCAGCAGTTACCTGCCGCTTCGACAGGGGCGACTCCACTATGGCTACACCTTC; cdr3_aa: CASSYLPLRQGRLHYGYTF
clone_size: -; j_call: TRBJ2-7; v_call: TRBV4-3; d_call: -; cdr3_nt: TGCGCCAGCAGCCAAGATATCCCTAGCTCCTGCGAGCAGTACTTC; cdr3_aa: CASSQDIPSSCEQYF
clone_size: -; j_call: TRBJ1-3; v_call: TRBV29-1; d_call: -; cdr3_nt: TGCAGCGTCGCAGACAAAACTGGAAACACCATATATTTT; cdr3_aa: CSVADKTGNTIYF
clone_size: many; j_call: TRBJ1-5; v_call: TRBV12-3/TRBV12-4; d_call: -; cdr3_nt: TGTGCCAGTCGAGTAAGCAATCAGCCCCAGCATTTT; cdr3_aa: CASRVSNQPQHF
clone_size: few; j_call: TRBJ2-2; v_call: TRBV4-1; d_call: TRBD2; cdr3_nt: TGCGCCAGCAGCCAAAAAGGACTAGCGGCGAACACCGGGGAGCTGTTTTTT; cdr3_aa: CASSQKGLAANTGELFF